What follows is one T cell receptor (beta chain) and its context. Its cognate antigen is unknown. Additional DNA sequences in this sample encode the identical CDR3. PCR primers comprised 60 Vbeta and 13 Jbeta primers. The method was immunoSEQ multiplex PCR; TCRdb's version includes in-frame clones alone and lacks a portion of them. Of roughly 180,000 clones in the sample, around 80% were seen once. Trimming pared 5 bases from V and 5 bases from J, leaving 12 bases between. From germline, CDR1 is ENHRY and CDR2 SYGVKD. The CDR3 runs to 13 residues. Although they were nominally healthy when sampled, donors likely had unrecorded immune exposures. This record belongs to a study of cytomegalovirus exposure and HLA in healthy donors. Whole-study context: Among the approximately 370 donors who were genotyped, about 86% fell in the genetic ancestry cluster that is associated with self-reported Caucasian donors. Whole-study findings and limits: More clonal expansion characterized HLA-associated TCR beta chains than equally common others in a later analysis. Confirmation was obtained in vitro that a few CMV-associated chains are specific for CMV antigens.

The sample was PBMCs. The V and J genes are TRBV10-3 and TRBJ1-2; D is possibly TRBD1 (6 bases). This clonotype was obtained from a girl under 18 in good health and CMV-seropositive. DNA for the CDR3: TGTGCCATCAGTCTACAGGGCCCGTATGGCTACACCTTC. Translating gives CAISLQGPYGYTF.